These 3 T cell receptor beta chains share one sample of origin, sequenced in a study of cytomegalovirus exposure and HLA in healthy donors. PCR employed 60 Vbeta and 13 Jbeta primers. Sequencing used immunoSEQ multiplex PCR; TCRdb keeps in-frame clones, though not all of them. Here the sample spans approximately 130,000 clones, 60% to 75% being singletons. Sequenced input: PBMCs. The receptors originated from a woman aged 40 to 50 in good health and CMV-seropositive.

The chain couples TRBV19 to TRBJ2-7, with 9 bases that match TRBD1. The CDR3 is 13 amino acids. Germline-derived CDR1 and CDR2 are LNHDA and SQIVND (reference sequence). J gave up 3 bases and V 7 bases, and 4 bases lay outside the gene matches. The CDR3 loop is CASKQGANYEQYF. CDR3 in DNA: TGTGCCAGTAAACAGGGGGCGAACTACGAGCAGTACTTC.

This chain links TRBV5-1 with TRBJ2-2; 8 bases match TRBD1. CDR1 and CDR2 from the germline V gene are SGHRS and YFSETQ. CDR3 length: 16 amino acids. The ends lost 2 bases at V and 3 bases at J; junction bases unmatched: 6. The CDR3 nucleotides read TGCGCCAGCAGCTTCCTGACAGGGGAGGACACCGGGGAGCTGTTTTTT. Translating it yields CASSFLTGEDTGELFF. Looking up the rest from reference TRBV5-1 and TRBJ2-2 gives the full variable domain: KAGVTQTPRYLIKTRGQQVTLSCSPISGHRSVSWYQQTPGQGLQFLFEYFSETQRNKGNFPGRFSGRQFSNSRSEMNVSTLELGDSALYLCASSFLTGEDTGELFFGEGSRLTVL.

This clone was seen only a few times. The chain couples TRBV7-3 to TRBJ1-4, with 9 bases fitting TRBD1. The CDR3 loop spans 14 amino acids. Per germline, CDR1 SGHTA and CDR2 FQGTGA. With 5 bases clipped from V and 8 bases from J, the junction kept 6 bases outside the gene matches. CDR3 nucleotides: TGTGCCAGCAGCCCTGGACAGGGGCGGGAAAAACTGTTTTTT. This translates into CASSPGQGREKLFF.